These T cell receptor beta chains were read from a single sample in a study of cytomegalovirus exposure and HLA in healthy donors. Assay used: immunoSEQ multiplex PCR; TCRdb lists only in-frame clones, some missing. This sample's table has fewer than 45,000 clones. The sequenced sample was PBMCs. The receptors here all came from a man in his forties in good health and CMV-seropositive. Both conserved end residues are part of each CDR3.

CASSTRDRLSDEQYF TRBV11-3
CASSLALLAGAWYGTDTQYF TRBV7-2
CASSQDNRGWNTGELFF TRBV4-1
CASTKSGGLNTEAFF TRBV7-8
CSVHRGPWEYF TRBV29-1
CASSSHIRSTYEQYF TRBV11-2
CASSSEGEPTDTQYF TRBV27
CASSLVLKTDTQYF TRBV5-6
CASSFKGAPEQYF TRBV7-3
CASSAGASEKLFF TRBV5-1
CASSLGVEATYEQYF TRBV7-8
CASSLRVYSNQPQHF TRBV28
CASQRRGTGYEQYF TRBV6-5
CASSLNGLAPSGFGGTDTQYF TRBV13
CASSRREAGSEQYF TRBV5-5
CASSEPTGLSLEQYF TRBV6-1
CASGLSYTGELFF TRBV12-5
CASLSLEKLFF TRBV28
CASSSSGTGIMDEQYF TRBV28
CAATSGSVNEQFF TRBV10-3
CASSQSGILSYEQYF TRBV2
CASSSFGGDSTDTQYF TRBV27
CASSYGTTGGNEQFF TRBV6-6
CASSSTSDYSYEQYF TRBV19
CASSDSGNEKLFF TRBV6-5
CASSEGSGGRQPQHF TRBV6-1
CASGTYTYEQYF TRBV21-1
CAWNPGQGENQPQHF TRBV30
CASSPGQGRETQYF TRBV18
CASSLTVPGELFF TRBV2
CASSSNQGATNEKLFF TRBV4-1
CATSPDIQETQYF TRBV15
CASSPGLAGGPGEQFF TRBV7-6
CASGRGQANEKLFF TRBV7-9
CASTPGTGLTNEQFF TRBV10-2
CASSAKGIGTEAFF TRBV2
CASSDWRTQGDEQFF TRBV25-1
CSVARTVNTEAFF TRBV29-1
CASSGPPGPETQYF TRBV19
CASRVLATDTQYF TRBV11-1
CASSRRAGGSYEQYF TRBV7-2
CASSFSGTSGITGELFF TRBV5-1
CASSSRRTAGNTIYF TRBV7-6
CAWSTDRGEQYF TRBV30
CASSPPMGRQETQYF TRBV18
CAYNQKTRGSFYGYTF TRBV30
CASSTGTGGSNEQFF TRBV7-8
CASTTDRFNQPQHF TRBV5-8
CASSIRLAGVNEQFF TRBV19
CASSLASGSSYNEQFF TRBV21-1
CASSQEGRTVWETQYF TRBV4-1
CASSLGSGANTYEQYF TRBV7-6
CASSEGLATTDTQYF TRBV6-1
CASSPGTANQPQHF TRBV7-3
CASSLSGSLYEQYF TRBV5-4